The 16 T cell receptor beta chains listed next were all sequenced from one sample in a study of blood T cell repertoires in COVID-19 (dated by TCRdb to 2018 to 2020). The library was generated by the immunoSEQ multiplex PCR assay. This is the immuneACCESS table as TCRdb keeps it, with only in-frame sequences that have V and J called. A part of the clones is gone; compared with another copy, unresolved V genes explain less than half, and the rest is unexplained. The sample contains under 30,000 clones, 80% to 90% of them found a single time. The ten largest account for roughly 8% of the sample. Sequenced material: peripheral blood. These receptors all stem from a man in his fifties with active COVID-19.

The chain uses TRBV7-9 and TRBJ2-3; no firm D call. Germline V lookup: CDR1 SEHNR, CDR2 FQNEAQ (reference sequence). Trimming removed 2 bases from V and 2 bases from J, with 17 bases in between. This CDR3 is 17 amino acids long. DNA for the CDR3: TGTGCCAGCAGCTTACCCCCGGTTGGTGTTAACACAGATACGCAGTATTTT. The encoded protein is CASSLPPVGVNTDTQYF.

The chain is built from TRBV4-2 and TRBJ2-5; D gene uncertain. Germline V gene lookup returns CDR1 LGHNA and CDR2 YNFKEQ. With 0 bases removed from V and 7 bases from J, the gap between germline ends came to 6 bases. This CDR3 contains 12 residues. CDR3 residues: CASSQDQVTQYF. As DNA, the CDR3 is TGTGCCAGCAGCCAAGATCAGGTGACCCAGTACTTC.

In this sample, this clone turned up a few times. The rearrangement joins TRBV14 to TRBJ2-3; D perhaps matches TRBD2 (6 bases). This CDR3 has 19 amino acids. CDR1 SGHDN and CDR2 FVKESK come from the germline V gene. The ends were cut back, 1 base at V and 2 bases at J, with 22 bases in the middle. CDR3 sequence (DNA): TGTGCCAGCAGCCAAGGCGAGGATTGGGGGGACTTTACCACAGATACGCAGTATTTT. Its translation is CASSQGEDWGDFTTDTQYF.

The chain joins TRBV6-2 or TRBV6-3 to TRBJ2-3, with D perhaps matching TRBD2 (6 bases). The CDR3 consists of 17 residues. V lost 5 bases and J lost 1, with 19 bases in between. Germline CDR1 MNHEY, CDR2 SVGEGT. DNA for the CDR3: TGTGCCAGCAGTCCCCCCAATAGCGGAATAGGCACAGATACGCAGTATTTT. Its protein product is CASSPPNSGIGTDTQYF.

In nucleotides, the CDR3 is TGTGCCAGCAGTTACACGGGATCAGCTTCCGAGCAGTACGTC. Its translation: CASSYTGSASEQYV. The chain couples TRBV6-5 to TRBJ2-7, with D perhaps matching TRBD2 (5 bases). There are 14 residues in the CDR3. V gave up 2 bases and J gave up 6 bases, with 14 bases separating them. From germline, CDR1 is MNHEY and CDR2 SVGAGI.

This clone has just a few counts. The genes are TRBV11-3 and TRBJ2-1; D may be TRBD2 (5 bases). CDR3 length: 14 residues. Trimming stripped 0 bases from V and 3 bases from J, with 6 bases between. Germline V lookup: CDR1 SGHNT, CDR2 YENEEA. The CDR3 coding sequence is TGTGCCAGCAGCTTAGAGAGGGACTACAATGAGCAGTTCTTC. This encodes CASSLERDYNEQFF.

This clone was detected only a few times. The chain has TRBV19 and TRBJ2-5, with D uncertain. The CDR3 sequence is 13 residues long. V lost 5 bases, J lost 3 bases, and 10 bases lay in between. CDR1 LNHDA and CDR2 SQIVND come from the germline V gene (reference sequence). The CDR3 loop is CASSSLGEETQYF. The CDR3 DNA sequence: TGTGCCAGTAGTTCCCTAGGCGAAGAGACCCAGTACTTC.

The V call is TRBV12-3 or TRBV12-4, the J call TRBJ1-5, with no clear D. This CDR3 region has 13 residues. With 2 bases removed from V and 5 bases from J, the gap between germline ends came to 7 bases. CDR3 nucleotide sequence: TGTGCCAGCAGTTTATCGGAGGATCAGCCCCAGCATTTT. This translates into CASSLSEDQPQHF.

This clone occurred a few times. This specimen includes other DNA sequences encoding the same CDR3. This sequence joins TRBV19 and TRBJ1-6; TRBD1 matches at 9 bases. J lost 8 bases, V lost 3 bases, and 5 bases had no gene match. CDR3 length equals 15 residues. Germline V gene lookup returns CDR1 LNHDA and CDR2 SQIVND (reference sequence). The CDR3 loop reads CASSIAGQGYSPLHF. The CDR3 DNA sequence: TGTGCCAGTAGTATTGCGGGACAGGGTTATTCACCCCTCCACTTT.

This CDR3 is CASSMTSGGEISYEQYF. Written as DNA, the CDR3 is TGTGCCAGCTCAATGACTAGCGGGGGGGAAATCTCCTACGAGCAGTACTTC. The rearrangement joins TRBV18 to TRBJ2-7; 14 positions agree with TRBD2. CDR3 length: 17 amino acids. The germline gives CDR1 KGHSH, CDR2 LQKENI. The V gene end was trimmed by 5 bases and the J gene end by 0 bases; junction bases not matched to a gene: 6.

The chain uses TRBV10-3 and TRBJ2-7; possibly TRBD2 for D (5 bases). The germline gives CDR1 ENHRY, CDR2 SYGVKD. V shed 3 bases and J shed 4 bases, with 16 bases lying between them. The CDR3 loop spans 15 amino acids. Here the CDR3 reads CAISDHGGEKYEQYV. The CDR3 nucleotides are TGTGCCATCAGTGACCACGGAGGAGAAAAGTACGAGCAGTACGTC.

The rearrangement links TRBV7-8 to TRBJ1-2; maybe TRBD1 (6 bases). V shed 1 base and J shed 8 bases, with 14 bases lying between them. CDR3 length equals 14 residues. CDR1 is SGHVS, CDR2 FQNEAQ, per germline. CDR3 nucleotides: TGTGCCAGCAGCTTAGAAGGACAGCCTCGGGGCTACACCTTC. Protein sequence: CASSLEGQPRGYTF.

This chain joins TRBV27 and TRBJ1-1, with D tentatively TRBD1 (5 bases). Looked up from germline, CDR1 is MNHEY and CDR2 is SMNVEV (reference sequence). V lost 3 bases and J lost 0, with 8 bases in between. The CDR3 spans 14 residues. CDR3 protein: CASSLTVMNTEAFF. The CDR3 DNA reads TGTGCCAGCAGTTTGACAGTTATGAACACTGAAGCTTTCTTT.

The rearrangement joins TRBV7-9 to TRBJ2-1; no firm D call. The CDR3 contains 15 residues. Germline V lookup: CDR1 SEHNR, CDR2 FQNEAQ (reference sequence). Trimming took off 4 bases at V and 9 bases at J, with 19 bases between the two ends. The CDR3 nucleotides read TGTGCCAGCAGCTCAAACAGTCCCTACCTCGGTGAGCAGTTCTTC. Translating gives CASSSNSPYLGEQFF.

The chain joins TRBV19 to TRBJ2-1; 9 bases agree with TRBD1. V gave up 7 bases and J gave up 5 bases; unmatched junction bases: 15. This CDR3 spans 17 amino acids. Germline CDR1 LNHDA, CDR2 SQIVND (reference sequence). The CDR3 DNA reads TGTGCCAGTACCTATTATCCCCCGGGACAGGGAAACAATGAGCAGTTCTTC. Its protein is CASTYYPPGQGNNEQFF.

The chain is built from TRBV10-1 and TRBJ1-4, with a weak D call TRBD1 (5 bases). V lost 6 bases and J 8 bases, leaving 13 bases between the germline ends. This CDR3 is built from 13 residues. The germline V gene has CDR1 WNHNN and CDR2 SYGVQD (reference sequence). The CDR3 DNA follows: TGCGCCAGCAGCGACCCCGACAGCGAAAAACTGTTTTTT. Translation: CASSDPDSEKLFF.